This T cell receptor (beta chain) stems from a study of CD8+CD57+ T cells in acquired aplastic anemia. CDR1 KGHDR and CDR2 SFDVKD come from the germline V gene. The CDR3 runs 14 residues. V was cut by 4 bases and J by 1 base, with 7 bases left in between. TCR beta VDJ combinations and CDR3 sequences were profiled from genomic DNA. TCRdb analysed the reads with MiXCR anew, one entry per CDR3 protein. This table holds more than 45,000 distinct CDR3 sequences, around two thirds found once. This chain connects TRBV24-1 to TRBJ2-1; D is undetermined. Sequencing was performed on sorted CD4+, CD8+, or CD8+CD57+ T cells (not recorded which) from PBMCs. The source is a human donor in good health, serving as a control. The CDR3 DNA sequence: TGTGCCACCAGTGACCCGAGGTCCTACAATGAGCAGTTCTTC. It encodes CATSDPRSYNEQFF.